Listed below are T cell receptor beta chains from one sample, sequenced in a study of tumor and adjacent non-tumor tissue in lung cancer. MiXCR, applied by TCRdb to the multiplex PCR reads, yields one record per CDR3 protein. The sample holds 75,000 to 95,000 distinct CDR3 sequences, over 60% seen once. The specimen was lung tumor tissue. The receptor set was obtained from a woman aged 35 to 49 with non-small cell lung cancer. Both conserved end residues are part of each CDR3. D genes are given only for firm matches. Size tells how often a clone was seen (once, few, many) or the class of an expanded clone, and some rows leave it out.

few	TRBV20-1	TRBJ2-3	NA	CSTRDSSQRLTQYF	TGCAGTACTAGAGATTCTAGCCAGCGGTTAACGCAGTATTTT
NA	TRBV28	TRBJ2-4	NA	CASSLSGTTTSIQYF	TGTGCCAGCAGTTTATCCGGGACGACCACAAGCATTCAGTACTTC
NA	TRBV24-1	TRBJ2-3	NA	CATSDRRPSETQYF	TGTGCCACCAGCGACCGCAGGCCCTCAGAAACGCAGTATTTT
NA	TRBV10-3	TRBJ2-1	TRBD2	CAISGTSGRGNGQFF	TGTGCCATCAGCGGGACTAGCGGGAGAGGGAATGGGCAGTTCTTC
NA	TRBV12-3/TRBV12-4	TRBJ2-2	TRBD1	CPSSMGTGPLLTAELFF	TGTCCCAGCAGTATGGGGACAGGGCCCCTTCTAACCGCGGAGCTGTTTTTT
many	TRBV5-1	TRBJ2-2	NA	CASSVLSNSGRELFF	TGCGCCAGCAGCGTACTGTCTAACAGCGGCCGGGAGCTGTTTTTT
NA	TRBV6-2/TRBV6-3	TRBJ1-2	NA	CASNRKGVSYGYTF	TGTGCCAGCAATAGGAAGGGTGTTAGCTATGGCTACACCTTC
NA	TRBV6-5	TRBJ2-2	NA	CASRLALNTGELFF	TGTGCCAGCAGACTAGCTCTGAATACCGGGGAGCTGTTTTTT
NA	TRBV5-1	TRBJ1-2	NA	CASSLDSGSYGYTF	TGCGCCAGCAGCTTGGACTCAGGGTCTTATGGCTACACCTTC
many	TRBV2	TRBJ2-7	TRBD1	CAGQGYGREQYF	TGTGCCGGACAGGGGTATGGAAGGGAGCAGTACTTC
NA	TRBV29-1	TRBJ2-1	TRBD2	CDVEEPRGRNNEQFF	TGCGACGTTGAAGAACCGCGCGGGAGAAACAATGAGCAGTTCTTC
NA	TRBV10-1	TRBJ2-5	NA	CASSESGWGETQYF	TGCGCCAGCAGTGAGTCTGGATGGGGAGAGACCCAATACTTC
NA	TRBV11-2	TRBJ2-1	NA	CASNLRIAAHNDQFF	TGTGCCAGCAACTTACGGATAGCGGCTCACAATGATCAGTTCTTT
NA	TRBV6-1	TRBJ2-7	TRBD1	CASSEGEGAIYEQYF	TGTGCCAGCAGTGAAGGAGAGGGGGCCATCTACGAGCAGTACTTC
NA	TRBV29-1	TRBJ1-2	NA	CSVPGALIQDMYGYTF	TGCAGCGTTCCTGGTGCCCTTATACAGGATATGTATGGCTACACCTTC
NA	TRBV20-1	TRBJ2-7	TRBD2	CSASPLAGFYEEYF	TGCAGTGCTAGCCCACTAGCGGGATTCTACGAGGAGTACTTC
NA	TRBV6-5	TRBJ1-2	NA	CASTKKALGGYTF	TGTGCCAGCACCAAAAAGGCTTTAGGCGGCTACACCTTC
NA	TRBV11-2	TRBJ1-1	NA	CACSSTRGVGTEAFF	TGTGCCTGTAGCTCAACCCGGGGGGTTGGCACTGAAGCTTTCTTT
NA	TRBV11-2	TRBJ2-1	TRBD2	CTSNLGPLAERNEQFF	TGTACCAGCAACTTAGGGCCACTAGCGGAGCGCAATGAGCAATTCTTC
NA	TRBV4-1	TRBJ2-4	TRBD2	CASSQENPAGWPGTKNTQYF	TGCGCGAGCAGCCAAGAAAACCCAGCGGGATGGCCTGGGACCAAAAACACTCAGTACTTC
NA	TRBV5-1	TRBJ2-6	TRBD1	CASIEGTGIFVTGANVLTF	TGCGCCAGCATAGAGGGGACAGGGATTTTTGTAACTGGGGCCAACGTCCTGACTTTC
many	TRBV4-1	TRBJ1-5	NA	CASSQGPPDSPYQPQHF	TGCGCCAGCAGCCAAGGGCCCCCCGACAGCCCCTATCAGCCCCAGCATTTT
NA	TRBV29-1	TRBJ1-1	NA	CSVQFRATDTEAFF	TGCAGCGTACAGTTCAGGGCTACGGACACTGAAGCTTTCTTT
NA	TRBV10-2	TRBJ1-5	TRBD1	CAISDRAKQPQHF	TGCGCCATCTCTGACAGGGCTAAACAGCCCCAGCATTTT
NA	TRBV7-3	TRBJ2-3	TRBD2	CTSSSSGRSTDTQYF	TGTACCAGCAGCTCTAGCGGGAGGAGCACAGATACGCAGTATTTT
NA	TRBV12-3/TRBV12-4	TRBJ2-3	NA	CASSPDGPTDTHYF	TGTGCCAGCAGTCCAGATGGCCCCACAGATACGCACTATTTT
NA	TRBV20-1	TRBJ2-2	NA	CSARSITRGFTGELFF	TGCAGTGCTAGGTCCATCACAAGGGGCTTCACCGGGGAGCTGTTTTTT
NA	TRBV25-1	TRBJ2-2	NA	CACSVNVRSLRGATGELFF	TGTGCCTGCAGTGTAAATGTGCGAAGTCTCCGGGGAGCCACCGGGGAGCTGTTTTTT
NA	TRBV11-2	TRBJ2-3	TRBD2	CASSLVDGGESTDSRYF	TGTGCCAGCAGCTTAGTTGACGGGGGGGAAAGCACAGATTCGCGGTATTTT
NA	TRBV29-1	TRBJ2-1	TRBD2	CCVGGEAGVPVGNEQFF	TGCTGCGTGGGAGGGGAAGCGGGAGTGCCTGTCGGCAATGAGCAGTTCTTC
NA	TRBV15	TRBJ2-6	NA	CATSRGGGTGANVLTF	TGTGCCACCAGCAGAGGTGGAGGTACTGGGGCCAACGTCCTGACTTTC
NA	TRBV24-1	TRBJ2-2	NA	CATSEESPIGELFF	TGTGCCACCAGTGAGGAGAGCCCCATCGGGGAGCTGTTTTTT
many	TRBV5-4	TRBJ1-2	NA	CASSLGRDVTNGYTF	TGTGCCAGCAGCTTGGGCCGAGATGTAACTAATGGCTACACCTTC
NA	TRBV30	TRBJ1-5	NA	CAWRSQVANQPQQF	TGTGCCTGGAGGTCACAAGTTGCCAATCAGCCCCAGCAATTT
NA	TRBV6-1	TRBJ1-6	TRBD1	CARSGYRGNSPLHF	TGTGCCAGGAGTGGATACAGGGGGAATTCACCCCTTCACTTT
medium-sized	TRBV11-3	TRBJ1-1	TRBD1	CASSPGGIRNTEAFF	TGTGCCAGCAGCCCAGGGGGCATCCGAAACACTGAAGCTTTCTTT
many	TRBV20-1	TRBJ1-1	NA	CSARDRLFLENTEAFF	TGCAGTGCTAGAGATCGGCTTTTTTTGGAAAACACTGAAGCTTTCTTT
NA	TRBV11-3	TRBJ2-1	TRBD1	CTNSPEQGTDEQFF	TGTACCAACTCCCCGGAACAGGGGACGGATGAGCAGTTCTTC
NA	TRBV4-1	TRBJ1-1	NA	CASNPSVRGVTEAFF	TGCGCCAGCAACCCGTCGGTCAGGGGAGTTACTGAAGCTTTTTTT
NA	TRBV5-1	TRBJ2-1	NA	CASSLEGTICNEQFF	TGCGCCAGCAGCTTGGAGGGGACGATATGCAATGAGCAGTTCTTC
NA	TRBV6-5	TRBJ2-7	NA	CASKNRNEQYF	TGTGCCAGTAAAAACCGCAACGAGCAGTACTTC
NA	TRBV28	TRBJ2-7	TRBD2	CASNTPTGTSIYEQYF	TGTGCCAGCAACACCCCCACCGGGACTAGTATCTACGAACAGTACTTC
NA	TRBV11-1	TRBJ2-1	NA	CDSSLRVPPAGGNEQFF	TGTGACAGCAGCTTAAGAGTCCCGCCGGCAGGAGGCAATGAGCAGTTCTTC
few	TRBV12-3/TRBV12-4	TRBJ2-1	NA	CASSSTSRVYDEQLF	TGTGCCAGCAGTTCTACCAGTAGGGTTTACGATGAGCAGTTATTC
NA	TRBV11-1	TRBJ2-2	TRBD1	CASSNRDRGSGKLFF	TGTGCCAGCAGCAATAGGGACAGGGGGTCCGGGAAGCTGTTTTTT